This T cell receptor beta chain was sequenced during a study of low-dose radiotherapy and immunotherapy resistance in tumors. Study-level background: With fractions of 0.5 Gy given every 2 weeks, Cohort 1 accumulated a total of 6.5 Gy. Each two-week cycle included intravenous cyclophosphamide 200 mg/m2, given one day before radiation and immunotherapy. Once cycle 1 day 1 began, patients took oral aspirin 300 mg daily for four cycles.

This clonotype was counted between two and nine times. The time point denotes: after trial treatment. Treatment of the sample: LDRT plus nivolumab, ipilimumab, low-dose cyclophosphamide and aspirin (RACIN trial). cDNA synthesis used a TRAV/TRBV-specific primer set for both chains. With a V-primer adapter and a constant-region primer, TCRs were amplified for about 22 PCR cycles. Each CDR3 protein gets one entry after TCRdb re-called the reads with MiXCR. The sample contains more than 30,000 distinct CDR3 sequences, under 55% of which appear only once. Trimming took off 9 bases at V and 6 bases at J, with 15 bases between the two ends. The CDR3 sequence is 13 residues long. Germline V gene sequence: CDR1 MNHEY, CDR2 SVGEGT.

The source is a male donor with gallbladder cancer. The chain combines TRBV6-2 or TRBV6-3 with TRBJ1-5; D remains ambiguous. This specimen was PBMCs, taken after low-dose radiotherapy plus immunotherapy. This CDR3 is CARPTEKPQPQHF. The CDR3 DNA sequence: TGTGCCAGACCAACAGAGAAACCTCAGCCCCAGCATTTT.